These 27 T cell receptor beta chains were sequenced from one sample in a study of Graves' ophthalmopathy and Graves' hyperthyroidism. CDR3 regions of TCR beta were amplified from RNA transcripts. Second-round multiplex PCR followed a first-round RT-PCR using HTBI primers. Via MiXCR, TCRdb re-called the multiplex PCR reads, giving one row per CDR3 protein. The sample has more than 1,000,000 distinct CDR3 sequences; around a third are singletons. The sequencing sample was made of peripheral blood or thyroid tissue (not recorded which). Every receptor here comes from an adult man with Graves' hyperthyroidism.

CDR3 residues: CASSLGGVNLNTGELFF. The CDR3 DNA reads as TGCGCCAGCAGCTTGGGGGGGGTGAACTTGAACACCGGGGAGCTGTTTTTT. The V call is TRBV5-1, the J call TRBJ2-2; D may be TRBD2 (6 bases). CDR1 SGHRS and CDR2 YFSETQ come from the germline V gene. V lost 0 bases and J 1 base, leaving 13 bases between the germline ends. The CDR3 covers 17 residues.

The sample holds many counts of this clonotype. The V gene is TRBV11-2, the J gene TRBJ1-2; unclear D gene. Trimming left V 1 base short and J 4 bases short, with 7 bases between. This CDR3 spans 13 amino acids. Germline V gene data show CDR1 as SGHAT and CDR2 as FQNNGV. CDR3 DNA: TGTGCCAGCAGCTTAGTGCTGGGCTATGGCTACACCTTC. It is translated as CASSLVLGYGYTF.

The gene calls are TRBV6-1 and TRBJ1-1; D unresolved. The germline V and J ends were trimmed by 7 bases and 1 base, with 10 bases remaining between them. The CDR3 spans 13 residues. CDR1 and CDR2 from the germline V gene are MNHNS and SASEGT. The CDR3 nucleotides are TGTGCCAGCACCCTAAAAGCGAACACTGAAGCTTTCTTT. It translates to CASTLKANTEAFF.

The chain couples TRBV11-2 to TRBJ1-5, with D hard to call. Germline V lookup: CDR1 SGHAT, CDR2 FQNNGV. This CDR3 spans 15 amino acids. V was cut by 4 bases and J by 4 bases, with 14 bases left in between. The CDR3 spells CASSSSGRQNQPQHF. CDR3 nucleotide sequence: TGTGCCAGCAGCTCAAGTGGTAGGCAGAATCAGCCCCAGCATTTT.

This clonotype has at least ten counts. V usage is TRBV2 and J usage is TRBJ1-1, with D possibly matching TRBD1 (6 bases). In germline, CDR1 is SNHLY, CDR2 FYNNEI. There are 12 residues in the CDR3. Trimming left V 7 bases short and J 8 bases short, with 14 bases between. CDR3 loop: CASNTRGGEAFF. The CDR3, as DNA: TGTGCCAGCAACACGCGAGGGGGGGAAGCTTTCTTT. The full variable domain, completed using reference TRBV2 and TRBJ1-1, is EPEVTQTPSHQVTQMGQEVILRCVPISNHLYFYWYRQILGQKVEFLVSFYNNEISEKSEIFDDQFSVERPDGSNFTLKIRSTKLEDSAMYFCASNTRGGEAFFGQGTRLTVV.

The chain recombines TRBV29-1 with TRBJ1-6, with 11 nucleotides matching TRBD1. V lost 4 bases, J lost 9 bases, and 5 bases stayed unmatched. The CDR3 spans 14 residues. The germline CDR1 and CDR2 sequences are SQVTM and ANQGSEA. The CDR3 loop is CSVVPGTGGSPLHF. DNA for the CDR3: TGCAGCGTTGTCCCCGGGACAGGGGGTTCACCCCTCCACTTT.

V gene TRBV7-2 combines with J gene TRBJ1-1, with 7 nucleotides matching TRBD1. J was trimmed by 14 bases and V by 4 bases; bases with no gene match: 16. The germline V gene encodes CDR1 SGHTA and CDR2 FQGNSA. This CDR3 has 14 residues. CDR3: CASSSDRPNLGVFF. CDR3 in DNA: TGTGCCAGCAGCTCGGACAGGCCTAACCTGGGGGTGTTCTTT.

This clonotype was counted ten times or more. The rearrangement uses TRBV5-6 and TRBJ2-5; D tentatively fits TRBD1 or TRBD2 (5 bases each). The CDR3 length is 14 residues. Trimming removed 3 bases at V and 5 bases at J, with 14 bases between. Germline V gene sequence: CDR1 SGHDT, CDR2 YYEEEE. CDR3 sequence (DNA): TGTGCCAGCAGCTCACCCCGGGACGTCGAGACCCAGTACTTC. It is translated as CASSSPRDVETQYF.

This clonotype appeared many times. The chain carries TRBV12-3 or TRBV12-4 and TRBJ1-6, with TRBD1 matching over 11 bases. The CDR3 loop spans 14 amino acids. V was clipped by 6 bases and J by 9 bases; unmatched bases: 4. The CDR3 coding sequence is TGTGCCAGCAGGGGACAGGGGGGGATTTCACCCCTCCACTTT. Translating gives CASRGQGGISPLHF.

This chain joins TRBV10-3 and TRBJ1-1; 7 bases align to TRBD1. This CDR3 is built from 16 residues. CDR1 and CDR2 (germline): ENHRY, SYGVKD. V lost 5 bases and J lost 0; bases outside the gene matches: 9. CDR3 region: CAISYRQGGMNTEAFF. CDR3 bases: TGTGCCATCAGTTACCGACAGGGCGGGATGAACACTGAAGCTTTCTTT.

The rearrangement links TRBV20-1 to TRBJ2-2, with D possibly being TRBD1 (5 bases). Trimming cost V 6 bases and J 5 bases, with 13 bases left between them. The length of the CDR3 is 13 residues. The germline gives CDR1 DFQATT, CDR2 SNEGSKA (reference sequence). The chain's CDR3 is CSAKYGQTGELFF. CDR3 in DNA: TGCAGTGCCAAATACGGACAAACCGGGGAGCTGTTTTTT.

This clonotype was observed many times. J is TRBJ2-7 and V is TRBV19, with TRBD1 identical over 7 bases. Unmatched junction bases numbered 7, after V lost 5 bases and J lost 3 bases. The CDR3 contains 14 residues. From germline, CDR1 is LNHDA and CDR2 SQIVND (reference sequence). The CDR3 region has the DNA TGTGCCAGTAGTGGTGGGACAGCCTTCTACGAGCAGTACTTC. Translated, it gives CASSGGTAFYEQYF.

This sequence joins TRBV6-2 or TRBV6-3 and TRBJ1-6, with TRBD1 matching over 7 bases. CDR1 is MNHEY and CDR2 is SVGEGT in the germline V gene. J was trimmed by 9 bases and V by 7 bases; bases with no gene match: 6. The CDR3 loop spans 13 amino acids. This chain's CDR3 is CASNDRVGSPLHF. CDR3 coding DNA: TGTGCCAGCAATGACAGGGTCGGTTCACCCCTCCACTTT.

V usage is TRBV6-5 and J usage is TRBJ2-7, with D perhaps TRBD1 (6 bases). CDR1 and CDR2 from the germline V gene are MNHEY and SVGAGI. CDR3 size: 15 residues. V shed 6 bases and J shed 1 base, with 16 bases lying between them. The CDR3 here is CASSFRGSRSYEQYF. Here the CDR3 DNA reads TGTGCCAGCAGCTTCAGGGGCAGTAGATCCTACGAGCAGTACTTC.

This chain joins TRBV11-3 and TRBJ2-5; TRBD1 matches at 7 bases. The V gene's germline CDR1 is SGHNT and CDR2 YENEEA. This CDR3 has 15 residues. Trimming took 2 bases from V and 2 from J; bases not matched to a gene: 5. The CDR3 DNA sequence: TGTGCCAGCAGCTTAACTGGACAGGCTCAAGAGACCCAGTACTTC. It codes for CASSLTGQAQETQYF.

This clonotype has just a few counts. The genes are TRBV5-4 and TRBJ2-2; D not resolved. The CDR3 loop spans 16 amino acids. Trimming removed 0 bases from V and 4 bases from J, with 13 bases in between. Germline-derived CDR1 and CDR2 are SGHNT and YYREEE (reference sequence). Here the CDR3 DNA reads TGTGCCAGCAGCTTGGGGTCCTGGATGGGCACCGGGGAGCTGTTTTTT. Translating it yields CASSLGSWMGTGELFF.

In this sample, this clonotype turned up many times. The chain joins TRBV7-8 to TRBJ1-1; no definite D call. Per germline, CDR1 SGHVS and CDR2 FQNEAQ. The CDR3 length is 15 residues. Trimming removed 3 bases from V and 4 bases from J, with 15 bases in between. The CDR3, as DNA: TGTGCCAGCAGCTTTCCTGGAGGCGGATCCACTGAAGCTTTCTTT. Encoded protein: CASSFPGGGSTEAFF.

The gene calls are TRBV30 and TRBJ2-7, with a weak D call TRBD1 (6 bases). V was clipped by 0 bases and J by 3 bases, with 9 bases between them. Germline V gives CDR1 GTSNPN, CDR2 SVGIG (reference sequence). The CDR3 is 13 amino acids. CDR3 loop: CAWSVRGIYEQYF. CDR3 nucleotide sequence: TGTGCCTGGAGTGTAAGGGGGATCTACGAGCAGTACTTC.

The chain is built from TRBV10-3 and TRBJ2-7, with a weak D call TRBD2 (7 bases). The length of the CDR3 is 13 residues. Germline V CDR1 and CDR2: ENHRY, SYGVKD. The ends were cut back, 6 bases at V and 3 bases at J, with 12 bases in the middle. CDR3 in amino acids: CAIRAGANYEQYF. CDR3 coding DNA: TGTGCCATCAGGGCGGGGGCTAACTACGAGCAGTACTTC.

This clonotype was seen more than once but under ten times. The genes are TRBV29-1 and TRBJ2-2; tentative D call: TRBD1 (5 bases). CDR3 size: 14 residues. V dropped 4 bases and J dropped 5 bases, with 14 bases sitting between them. CDR1 is SQVTM, CDR2 ANQGSEA, per germline. The CDR3 loop reads CSVVRQGGTGELFF. The DNA of the CDR3 is TGCAGCGTTGTTCGGCAGGGTGGAACCGGGGAGCTGTTTTTT.

V and J are TRBV18 and TRBJ1-2; D ambiguous. Germline V gene lookup returns CDR1 KGHSH and CDR2 LQKENI. Trimming took 2 bases from V and 8 from J, leaving 12 bases between them. The CDR3 runs 13 residues. CDR3 DNA: TGTGCCAGCTCACCATCCCCGACGGGAGGCTACACCTTC. Its protein is CASSPSPTGGYTF. Variable domain in full (rest from reference TRBV18 and TRBJ1-2): NAGVMQNPRHLVRRRGQEARLRCSPMKGHSHVYWYRQLPEEGLKFMVYLQKENIIDESGMPKERFSAEFPKEGPSILRIQQVVRGDSAAYFCASSPSPTGGYTFGSGTRLTVV.

CDR3 loop: CASHPWVRSNQPQHF. As DNA, the CDR3 is TGTGCTAGCCACCCTTGGGTTCGTAGCAATCAGCCCCAGCATTTT. V usage is TRBV7-7 and J usage is TRBJ1-5; D unclear. Per germline, CDR1 SSHAT and CDR2 FNYEAQ (reference sequence). This CDR3 has 15 amino acids.

V is TRBV27 and J is TRBJ1-3; 7 bases are shared with TRBD1. The CDR3 has 15 amino acids. With 5 bases clipped from V and 8 bases from J, the junction kept 12 bases outside the gene matches. CDR1 MNHEY and CDR2 SMNVEV come from the germline V gene (reference sequence). The CDR3 region has the DNA TGTGCCAGCAGTCCACAGGGGAACTATGGCTACACCATATATTTT. Translation gives CASSPQGNYGYTIYF.

The CDR3 is CASSILGSDTQYF. The CDR3 bases are TGTGCCAGTAGTATCCTGGGTTCGGATACGCAGTATTTT. The chain has TRBV19 and TRBJ2-3; no firm D call. Germline loops: CDR1 LNHDA, CDR2 SQIVND (reference sequence). The length of the CDR3 is 13 residues. V lost 3 bases to trimming and J lost 6 bases, with 10 bases between them.

This clonotype came up many times. V is TRBV7-6 and J is TRBJ2-2; D tentatively fits TRBD1 or TRBD2 (5 bases each). Trimming left V 0 bases short and J 7 bases short, with 15 bases between. Germline CDR1 is SGHVS and CDR2 is FNYEAQ. CDR3 length: 16 amino acids. The CDR3 DNA sequence: TGTGCCAGCAGCTTAGCGAGTGAGGGGCTGGGCGGGGAGCTGTTTTTT. This gives the protein CASSLASEGLGGELFF.

V gene TRBV7-9 combines with J gene TRBJ2-7, with 7 bases fitting TRBD1. Per germline, CDR1 SEHNR and CDR2 FQNEAQ (reference sequence). The CDR3 consists of 14 residues. V was clipped by 6 bases and J by 3 bases; unmatched bases: 8. CDR3 in amino acids: CASRELGQDYEQYF. The CDR3 nucleotides are TGTGCCAGCAGGGAACTCGGACAGGACTACGAGCAGTACTTC.

Many counts were recorded for this clonotype. This chain links TRBV10-1 with TRBJ2-5; 12 bases are a match to TRBD2. The ends lost 2 bases at V and 5 bases at J; junction bases unmatched: 6. The CDR3 runs 16 residues. CDR1 and CDR2 from the germline V gene are WNHNN and SYGVQD (reference sequence). CDR3 sequence reads: CASSEGSSGRGETQYF. The CDR3 nucleotides are TGCGCCAGCAGTGAGGGTTCTAGCGGGAGGGGTGAGACCCAGTACTTC.